These 6 T cell receptor beta chains share one sample of origin, sequenced in a study of cytomegalovirus exposure and HLA in healthy donors. The PCR contained 60 Vbeta and 13 Jbeta primers. Profiled with immunoSEQ multiplex PCR; TCRdb holds only in-frame clones, not every one. This sample has about 200,000 clones, with roughly 80% found just once. The sequenced sample consisted of PBMCs. These receptors were collected from a woman in her fifties or sixties in good health and CMV-seropositive.

The chain couples TRBV4-3 to TRBJ1-4; 8 nucleotides align to TRBD1. This CDR3 contains 15 residues. V lost 1 base to trimming and J lost 11 bases; unmatched junction nucleotides: 9. Germline V gene data show CDR1 as LGHNA and CDR2 as YSLEER. The CDR3 DNA is TGCGCCAGCAGCCAAGGGAACAGGGGGGTCGGGAAACTGTTTTTT. This codes for CASSQGNRGVGKLFF.

Worth noting for this clone: Other DNA sequences in this sample translate to the same CDR3. The chain joins TRBV5-1 to TRBJ1-5, with 7 bases fitting TRBD1. The CDR3 length is 14 residues. J was trimmed by 7 bases and V by 0 bases; bases with no gene match: 4. Germline CDR1 SGHRS, CDR2 YFSETQ. CDR3: CASSLGAGGQPQHF. CDR3 in DNA: TGCGCCAGCAGCTTGGGGGCAGGGGGACAGCCCCAGCATTTT.

For the CDR3, the DNA is TGTGCCAGCTCCAAAAGCCAAAACGGGGAGCTGTTTTTT. Amino acids: CASSKSQNGELFF. The V gene is TRBV18, the J gene TRBJ2-2; no reliable D call. Looked up from germline, CDR1 is KGHSH and CDR2 is LQKENI. The germline V and J ends were trimmed by 6 bases and 7 bases, with 12 bases remaining between them. This CDR3 contains 13 residues.

This clone was seen just once. The rearrangement joins TRBV11-2 to TRBJ2-1, with 8 bases lining up with TRBD2. This CDR3 comprises 14 residues. Per germline, CDR1 SGHAT and CDR2 FQNNGV. Trimming removed 3 bases from V and 6 bases from J; junction bases left unmatched: 4. In DNA, the CDR3 is TGTGCCAGCAGCTTCCCCGGACTAGCCAATGAGCAGTTCTTC. Encoded protein: CASSFPGLANEQFF.

This clone was observed a single time. The genes are TRBV15 and TRBJ2-7, with 7 positions matching TRBD1. Germline V lookup: CDR1 LNHNV, CDR2 YYDKDF (reference sequence). Losses at the gene ends were 1 base for V and 1 base for J; bases not matched to a gene: 4. The CDR3 runs to 15 residues. The CDR3 loop is CATSRGTGLSYEQYF. DNA for the CDR3: TGTGCCACCAGCAGAGGGACAGGTCTGTCCTACGAGCAGTACTTC. Full variable domain (outside the CDR3, taken from reference TRBV15 and TRBJ2-7): DAMVIQNPRYQVTQFGKPVTLSCSQTLNHNVMYWYQQKSSQAPKLLFHYYDKDFNNEADTPDNFQSRRPNTSFCFLDIRSPGLGDTAMYLCATSRGTGLSYEQYFGPGTRLTVT.

The rearrangement joins TRBV11-3 to TRBJ2-5, with a weak D call TRBD1 (6 bases). The CDR3 is made up of 13 amino acids. V lost 5 bases, J lost 0 bases, and 7 bases lay in between. Germline V gene sequence: CDR1 SGHNT, CDR2 YENEEA. The CDR3 region has the DNA TGTGCCAGCAGCCCAGGGGACCAAGAGACCCAGTACTTC. Translated: CASSPGDQETQYF.